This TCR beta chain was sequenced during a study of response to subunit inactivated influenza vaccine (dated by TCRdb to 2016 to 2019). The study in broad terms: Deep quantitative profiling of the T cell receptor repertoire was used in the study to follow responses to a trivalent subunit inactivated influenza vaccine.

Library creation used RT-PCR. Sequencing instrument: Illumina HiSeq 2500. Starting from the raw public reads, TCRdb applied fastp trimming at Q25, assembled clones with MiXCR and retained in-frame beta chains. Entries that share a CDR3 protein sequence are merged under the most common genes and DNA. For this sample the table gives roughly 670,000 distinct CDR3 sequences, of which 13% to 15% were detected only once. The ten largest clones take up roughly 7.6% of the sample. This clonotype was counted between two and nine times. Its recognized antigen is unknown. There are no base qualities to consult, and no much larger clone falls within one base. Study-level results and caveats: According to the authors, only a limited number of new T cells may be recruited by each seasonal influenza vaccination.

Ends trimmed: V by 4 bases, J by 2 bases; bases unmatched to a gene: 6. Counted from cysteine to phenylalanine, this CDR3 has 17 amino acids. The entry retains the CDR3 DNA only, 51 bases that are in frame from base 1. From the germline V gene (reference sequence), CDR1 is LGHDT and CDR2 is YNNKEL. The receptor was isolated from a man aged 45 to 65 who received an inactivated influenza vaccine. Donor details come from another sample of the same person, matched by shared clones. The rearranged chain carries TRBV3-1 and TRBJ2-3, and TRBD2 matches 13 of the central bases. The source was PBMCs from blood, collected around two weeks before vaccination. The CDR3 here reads CASSRRLAGGPTDTQYF. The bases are TGTGCCAGCAGCCGCCGACTAGCGGGAGGACCCACAGATACGCAGTATTTT.